This T cell receptor (beta chain) was profiled in a study of T cells in Graves' hyperthyroidism and ophthalmopathy. Researchers took RNA transcripts and amplified the TCR beta CDR3 regions from them. Initially, a first-round RT-PCR of the TCR CDR3 employed the HTBI primer set. TCRdb independently ran MiXCR on the multiplex PCR reads; one entry per CDR3 protein. The sample holds approximately 420,000 distinct CDR3 sequences; roughly 13% are singletons and the top ten take 5% to 6%. The V gene's germline CDR1 is MNHEY and CDR2 SMNVEV (reference sequence). This CDR3 comprises 15 residues. J gave up 4 bases and V 5 bases, and 7 bases lay outside the gene matches.

The TCR was taken from a woman aged 18-35 years with Graves' hyperthyroidism. The chain employs TRBV27 and TRBJ1-2; 10 bases line up with TRBD1. Sequenced sample: blood. The CDR3 DNA reads as TGTGCCAGCAGTCTGCGGACAGGGGGGCCCTATGGCTACACCTTC. Amino acid sequence: CASSLRTGGPYGYTF.